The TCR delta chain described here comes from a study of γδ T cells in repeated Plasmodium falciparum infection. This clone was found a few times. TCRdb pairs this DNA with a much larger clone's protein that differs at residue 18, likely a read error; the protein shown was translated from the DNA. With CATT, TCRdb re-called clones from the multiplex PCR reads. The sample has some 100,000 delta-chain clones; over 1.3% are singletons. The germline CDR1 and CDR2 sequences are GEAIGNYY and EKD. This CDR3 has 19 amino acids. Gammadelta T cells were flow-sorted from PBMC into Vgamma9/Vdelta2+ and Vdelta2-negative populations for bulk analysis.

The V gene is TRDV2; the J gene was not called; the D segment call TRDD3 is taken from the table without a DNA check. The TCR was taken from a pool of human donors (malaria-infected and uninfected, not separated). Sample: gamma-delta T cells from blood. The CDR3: CACDPVSIGGYGGTDKLTF. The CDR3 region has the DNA TGTGCCTGTGACCCAGTATCTATTGGGGGATACGGGGGGACCGATAAACTCACCTTT.